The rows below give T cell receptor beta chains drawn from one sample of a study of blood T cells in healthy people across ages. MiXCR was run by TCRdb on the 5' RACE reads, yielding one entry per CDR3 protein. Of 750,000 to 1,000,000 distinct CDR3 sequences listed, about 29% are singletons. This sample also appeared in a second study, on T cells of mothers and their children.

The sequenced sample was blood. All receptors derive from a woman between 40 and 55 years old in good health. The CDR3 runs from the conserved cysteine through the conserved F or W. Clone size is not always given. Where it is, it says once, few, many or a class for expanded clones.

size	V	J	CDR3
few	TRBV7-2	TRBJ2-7	CASSLKASGGGSSYEQYF
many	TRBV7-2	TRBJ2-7	CASSLAASGGGAYEQYF
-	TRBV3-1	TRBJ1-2	CASSQSDSNYGYTF
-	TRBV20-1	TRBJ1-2	CSARNSLTGVGGYTF
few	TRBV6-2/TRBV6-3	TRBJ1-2	CASSQLGQVTNYGYTF
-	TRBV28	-	CASRGGGSSPYEQYF
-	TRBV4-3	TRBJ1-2	CASSQVEGAVDGYTF
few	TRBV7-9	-	CACSSLGGGYEQYF
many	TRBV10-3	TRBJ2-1	CAISESAGGKNNEQFF
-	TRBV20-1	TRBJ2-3	CSARDQAFVRQGTDTDTQYF
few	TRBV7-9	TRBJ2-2	CASSATGGTGELFF
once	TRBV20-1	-	CSARDPGTVGEQYF
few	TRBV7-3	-	CASSLSRGSEQYF
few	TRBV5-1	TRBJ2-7	CASSYEPGHSSHEQYF
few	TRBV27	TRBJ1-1	CASSLGTGRTEAFF